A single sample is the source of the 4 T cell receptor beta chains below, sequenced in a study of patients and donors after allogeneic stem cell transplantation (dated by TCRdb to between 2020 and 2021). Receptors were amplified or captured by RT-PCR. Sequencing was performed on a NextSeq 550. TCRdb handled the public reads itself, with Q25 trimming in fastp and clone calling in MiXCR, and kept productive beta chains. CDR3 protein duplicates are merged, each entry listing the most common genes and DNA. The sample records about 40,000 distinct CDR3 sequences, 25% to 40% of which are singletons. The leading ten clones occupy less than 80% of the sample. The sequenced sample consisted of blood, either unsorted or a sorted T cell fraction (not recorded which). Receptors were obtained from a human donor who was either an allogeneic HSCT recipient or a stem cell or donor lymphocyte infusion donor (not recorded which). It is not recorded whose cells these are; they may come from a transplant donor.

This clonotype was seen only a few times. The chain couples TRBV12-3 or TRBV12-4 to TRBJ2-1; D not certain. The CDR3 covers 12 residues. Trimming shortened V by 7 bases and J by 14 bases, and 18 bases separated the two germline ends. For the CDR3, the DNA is TGTGCCAGCACTCCCTTTAGGGAAAATGAGTTCTTC. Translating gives CASTPFRENEFF.

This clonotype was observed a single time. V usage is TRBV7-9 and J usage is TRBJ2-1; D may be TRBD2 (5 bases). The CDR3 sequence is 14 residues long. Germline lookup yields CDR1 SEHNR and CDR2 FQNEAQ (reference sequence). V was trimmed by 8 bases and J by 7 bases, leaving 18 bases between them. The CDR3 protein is CASSPGSLLNEQFF. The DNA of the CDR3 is TGTGCCAGCTCCCCGGGATCTCTATTGAATGAGCAGTTCTTC.

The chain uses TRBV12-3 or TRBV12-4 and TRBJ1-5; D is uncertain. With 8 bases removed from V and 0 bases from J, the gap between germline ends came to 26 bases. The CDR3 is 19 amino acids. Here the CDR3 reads CASLPTGPQNPYSNQPQHF. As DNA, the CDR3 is TGTGCCAGCCTCCCAACCGGGCCCCAGAACCCTTATAGCAATCAGCCCCAGCATTTT.

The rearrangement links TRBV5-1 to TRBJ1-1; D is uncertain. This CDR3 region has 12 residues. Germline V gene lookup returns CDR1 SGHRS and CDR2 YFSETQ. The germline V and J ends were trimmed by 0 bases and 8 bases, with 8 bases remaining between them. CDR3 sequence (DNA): TGCGCCAGCAGCTTGGAAGGGTTCGAAGCTTTCTTT. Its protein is CASSLEGFEAFF.